Sequencing of this T cell receptor (beta chain) was carried out in a study of chemoradiotherapy in HPV16-positive cancers. Turning to the study itself: Candidate HPV-specific clones and shared TCR motifs came from a couple of HPV16-positive patients. Whole-study results and caveats: Functional assays defining HPV-specific T cells used only a couple of HPV16-positive patients. HPV-responsive T-cell expansion during chemoradiotherapy was linked to improved recurrence-free survival in HPV16-positive patients. Candidate HPV-specific clones and E7-related TCR motifs grew in tumor during treatment.

TCRdb's copy holds only in-frame clones and misses some; the assay was immunoSEQ multiplex PCR. The sample includes approximately 9,300 clones, roughly 80% of them seen just once. Per the germline V gene, CDR1 is SGHTA and CDR2 is FQGTGA. The V segment lost 5 bases and the J segment 7 bases; nucleotides outside the gene matches: 7. The length of the CDR3 is 13 residues. This clone was counted a few times. What it binds is not known. The J gene is TRBJ1-2, the V gene TRBV7-3; 7 bases map to TRBD1. The material was blood, obtained from a patient who underwent chemoradiotherapy. The clonotype comes from a human donor with HPV-associated anogenital cancer. DNA for the CDR3: TGTGCCAGCAGCCCCCAGACAGGGTTTGGCTACACCTTC. Protein: CASSPQTGFGYTF.